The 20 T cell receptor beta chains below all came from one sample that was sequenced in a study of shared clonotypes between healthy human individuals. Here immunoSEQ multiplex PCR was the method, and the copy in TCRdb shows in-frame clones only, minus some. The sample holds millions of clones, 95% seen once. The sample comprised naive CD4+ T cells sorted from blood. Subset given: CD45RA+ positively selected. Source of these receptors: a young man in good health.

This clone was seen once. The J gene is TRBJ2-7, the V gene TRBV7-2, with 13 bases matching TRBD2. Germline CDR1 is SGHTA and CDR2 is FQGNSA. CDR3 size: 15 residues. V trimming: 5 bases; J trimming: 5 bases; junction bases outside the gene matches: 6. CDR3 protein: CASSPGTSGADEQYF. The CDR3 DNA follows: TGTGCCAGCAGCCCAGGGACTAGCGGGGCGGACGAGCAGTACTTC.

For the CDR3, the DNA is TGTGCCAGTAGTACAATGACAGGGCCCGGCAGTGGTGAAAAACTGTTTTTT. Protein product: CASSTMTGPGSGEKLFF. This chain links TRBV19 with TRBJ1-4; 7 bases fit TRBD1. The germline gives CDR1 LNHDA, CDR2 SQIVND (reference sequence). The CDR3 contains 17 residues. J was trimmed by 7 bases and V by 4 bases; bases with no gene match: 15.

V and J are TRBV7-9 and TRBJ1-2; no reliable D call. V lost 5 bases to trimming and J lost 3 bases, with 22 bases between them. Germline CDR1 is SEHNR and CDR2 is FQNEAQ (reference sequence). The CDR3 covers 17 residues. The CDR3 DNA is TGTGCCAGCAGCCGACGCGGGGTGGGGTGGACGGACTATGGCTACACCTTC. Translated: CASSRRGVGWTDYGYTF.

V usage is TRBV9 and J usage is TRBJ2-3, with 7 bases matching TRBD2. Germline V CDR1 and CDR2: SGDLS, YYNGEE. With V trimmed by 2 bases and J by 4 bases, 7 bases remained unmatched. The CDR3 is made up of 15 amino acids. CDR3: CASSVTSLGADTQYF. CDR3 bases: TGTGCCAGCAGCGTGACTAGCCTGGGGGCAGATACGCAGTATTTT.

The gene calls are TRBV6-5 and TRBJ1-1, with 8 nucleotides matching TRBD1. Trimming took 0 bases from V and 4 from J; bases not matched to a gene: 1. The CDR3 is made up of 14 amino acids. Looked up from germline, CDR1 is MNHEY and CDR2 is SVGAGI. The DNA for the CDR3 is TGTGCCAGCAGTTACTCGGACAGGGTCACTGAAGCTTTCTTT. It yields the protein CASSYSDRVTEAFF.

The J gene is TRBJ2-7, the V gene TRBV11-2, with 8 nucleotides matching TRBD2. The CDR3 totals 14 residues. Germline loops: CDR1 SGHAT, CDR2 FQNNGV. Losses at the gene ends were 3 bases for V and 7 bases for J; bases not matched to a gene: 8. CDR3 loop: CASSFDGRAWEQYF. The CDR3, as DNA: TGTGCCAGCAGCTTCGACGGGAGGGCCTGGGAGCAGTACTTC.

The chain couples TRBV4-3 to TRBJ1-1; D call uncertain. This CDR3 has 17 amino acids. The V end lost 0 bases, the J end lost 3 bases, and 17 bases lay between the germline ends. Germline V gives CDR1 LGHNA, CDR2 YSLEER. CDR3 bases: TGCGCCAGCAGCCAAGAACGACAAAACAACCGGCACACTGAAGCTTTCTTT. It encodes CASSQERQNNRHTEAFF.

This CDR3 reads CASSPPGQGAYEQYF. In nucleotides, the CDR3 is TGTGCCAGCAGCCCCCCGGGACAGGGGGCCTACGAGCAGTACTTC. The chain combines TRBV7-2 with TRBJ2-7; 11 bases fit TRBD1. Germline lookup yields CDR1 SGHTA and CDR2 FQGNSA. The V gene end was trimmed by 5 bases and the J gene end by 2 bases; junction bases not matched to a gene: 5. CDR3 length: 15 residues.

CDR3 coding DNA: TGTGCCAGTAGTATATGGATGGCCAACACTGAAGCTTTCTTT. The encoded protein is CASSIWMANTEAFF. The V call is TRBV19, the J call TRBJ1-1; D is uncertain. The germline V gene encodes CDR1 LNHDA and CDR2 SQIVND (reference sequence). This CDR3 spans 14 amino acids. Trimming stripped 2 bases from V and 2 bases from J, with 9 bases between.

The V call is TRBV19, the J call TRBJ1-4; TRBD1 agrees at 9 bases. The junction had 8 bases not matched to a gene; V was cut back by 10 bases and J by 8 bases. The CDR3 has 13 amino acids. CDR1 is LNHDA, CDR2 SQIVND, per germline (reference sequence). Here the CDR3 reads CATTGGLEEKLFF. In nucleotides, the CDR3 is TGTGCCACCACAGGGGGCTTGGAGGAAAAACTGTTTTTT.

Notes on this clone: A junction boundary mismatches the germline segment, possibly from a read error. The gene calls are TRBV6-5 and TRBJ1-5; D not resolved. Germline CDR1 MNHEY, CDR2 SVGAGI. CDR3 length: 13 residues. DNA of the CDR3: TGTGCCAGCAGATCTACGGGGAATCAGCCCCGGCATTTT. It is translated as CASRSTGNQPRHF.

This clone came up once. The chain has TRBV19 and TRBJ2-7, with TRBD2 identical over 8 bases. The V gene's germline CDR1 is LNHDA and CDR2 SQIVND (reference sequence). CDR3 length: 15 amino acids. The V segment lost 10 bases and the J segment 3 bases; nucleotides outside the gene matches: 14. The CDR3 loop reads CATRTINREGYEQYF. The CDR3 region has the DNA TGTGCCACCAGGACCATAAACCGGGAGGGCTACGAGCAGTACTTC.

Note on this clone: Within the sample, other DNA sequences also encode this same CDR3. CDR3 DNA: TGTGCCAGCAGCACCCGACAGGGGAACACTGAAGCTTTCTTT. As protein: CASSTRQGNTEAFF. The genes are TRBV7-2 and TRBJ1-1; TRBD1 aligns across 7 bases. J was trimmed by 1 base and V by 5 bases; bases with no gene match: 4. The CDR3 length is 14 residues. CDR1 SGHTA and CDR2 FQGNSA come from the germline V gene.

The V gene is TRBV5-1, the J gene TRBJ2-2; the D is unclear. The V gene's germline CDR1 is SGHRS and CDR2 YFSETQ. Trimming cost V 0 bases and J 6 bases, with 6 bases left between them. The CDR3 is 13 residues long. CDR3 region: CASSLAPSGELFF. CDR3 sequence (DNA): TGCGCCAGCAGCTTGGCCCCATCCGGGGAGCTGTTTTTT.

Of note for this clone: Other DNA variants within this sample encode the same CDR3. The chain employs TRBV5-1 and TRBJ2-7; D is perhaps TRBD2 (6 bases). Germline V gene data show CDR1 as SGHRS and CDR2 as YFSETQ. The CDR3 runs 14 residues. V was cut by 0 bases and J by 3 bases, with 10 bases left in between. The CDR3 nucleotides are TGCGCCAGCAGCTTGGTCGGCGGGAACTACGAGCAGTACTTC. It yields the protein CASSLVGGNYEQYF.

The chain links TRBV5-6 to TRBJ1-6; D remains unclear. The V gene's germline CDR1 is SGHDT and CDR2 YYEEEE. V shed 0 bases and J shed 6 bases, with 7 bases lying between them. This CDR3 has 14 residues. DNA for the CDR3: TGTGCCAGCAGCTTGGCTAGGGCTAATTCACCCCTCCACTTT. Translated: CASSLARANSPLHF.

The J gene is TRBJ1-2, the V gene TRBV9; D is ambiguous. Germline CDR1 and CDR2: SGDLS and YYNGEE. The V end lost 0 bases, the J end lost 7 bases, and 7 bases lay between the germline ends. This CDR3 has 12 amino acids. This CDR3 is CASSVGVAGYTF. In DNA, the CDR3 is TGTGCCAGCAGCGTAGGGGTGGCTGGCTACACCTTC.

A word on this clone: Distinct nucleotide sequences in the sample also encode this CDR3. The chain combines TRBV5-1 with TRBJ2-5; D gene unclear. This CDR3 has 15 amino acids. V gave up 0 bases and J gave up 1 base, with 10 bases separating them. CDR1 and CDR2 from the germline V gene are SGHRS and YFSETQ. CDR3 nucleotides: TGCGCCAGCAGCTTGGGACGAGGTCCCCAAGAGACCCAGTACTTC. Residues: CASSLGRGPQETQYF.

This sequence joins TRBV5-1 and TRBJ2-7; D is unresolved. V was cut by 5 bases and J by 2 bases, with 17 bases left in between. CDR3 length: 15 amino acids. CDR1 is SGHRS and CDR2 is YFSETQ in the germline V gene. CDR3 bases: TGCGCCAGCAGGCCCGATATCAGAATTACCTACGAGCAGTACTTC. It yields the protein CASRPDIRITYEQYF.

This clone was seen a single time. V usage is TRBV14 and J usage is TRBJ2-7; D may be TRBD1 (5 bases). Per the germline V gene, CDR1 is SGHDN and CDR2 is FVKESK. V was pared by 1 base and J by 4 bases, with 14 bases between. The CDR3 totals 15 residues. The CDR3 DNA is TGTGCCAGCAGCCAAGGGCCAGGGTCTCCTTACGAGCAGTACTTC. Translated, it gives CASSQGPGSPYEQYF. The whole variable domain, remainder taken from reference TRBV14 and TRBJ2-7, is EAGVTQFPSHSVIEKGQTVTLRCDPISGHDNLYWYRRVMGKEIKFLLHFVKESKQDESGMPNNRFLAERTGGTYSTLKVQPAELEDSGVYFCASSQGPGSPYEQYFGPGTRLTVT.